One and the same sample provided the 26 T cell receptor beta chains below, sequenced in a study of blood T cell repertoires in COVID-19 (dated by TCRdb to about 2020). Library creation used the immunoSEQ multiplex PCR assay. TCRdb stores this immuneACCESS table with in-frame sequences only. Part of the clones is absent; in the studies checked, under half of the shortfall reflects unresolved V genes, and no reason is known for the rest. For this sample there are around 140,000 clones; 87% appear just once. The ten largest make up approximately 3.8% of the sample. The specimen was PBMCs or T cells enriched from blood (not recorded which). The receptors stem from a middle-aged woman who had been exposed to COVID-19.

The chain combines TRBV27 with TRBJ2-2; 7 nucleotides line up with TRBD2. This CDR3 has 18 residues. V trimming: 0 bases; J trimming: 3 bases; junction bases outside the gene matches: 10. The germline gives CDR1 MNHEY, CDR2 SMNVEV (reference sequence). The CDR3 loop is CASSLSPRLALHTGELFF. The CDR3 nucleotides are TGTGCCAGCAGTTTATCCCCCCGACTAGCCTTACACACCGGGGAGCTGTTTTTT.

This chain joins TRBV19 and TRBJ1-1; D may be TRBD1 (5 bases). This CDR3 contains 12 residues. Trimming removed 7 bases from V and 5 bases from J, with 11 bases in between. The germline V gene encodes CDR1 LNHDA and CDR2 SQIVND (reference sequence). As DNA, the CDR3 is TGTGCCAGTAATCAGGGTTTGACTGAAGCTTTCTTT. Its protein is CASNQGLTEAFF.

This chain connects TRBV9 to TRBJ1-1; tentatively, D is TRBD1 (5 bases). Germline V gives CDR1 SGDLS, CDR2 YYNGEE. The length of the CDR3 is 13 residues. The V end was cut by 3 bases, the J end by 1 base, with 7 bases between. CDR3 loop: CASSGTPNTEAFF. The CDR3 DNA reads as TGTGCCAGCAGCGGGACACCGAACACTGAAGCTTTCTTT. The complete variable domain, with remaining parts taken from reference TRBV9 and TRBJ1-1, reads DSGVTQTPKHLITATGQRVTLRCSPRSGDLSVYWYQQSLDQGLQFLIQYYNGEERAKGNILERFSAQQFPDLHSELNLSSLELGDSALYFCASSGTPNTEAFFGQGTRLTVV.

This chain uses TRBV4-1 with TRBJ1-2, with D perhaps TRBD1 (6 bases). Germline V gene sequence: CDR1 MGHRA, CDR2 YSYEKL. This CDR3 is 16 amino acids long. Deletions cut 3 bases from V and 4 bases from J, with 18 bases between. The CDR3 DNA sequence: TGCGCCAGCAGCCAGGTCAGGGGCAGGACGAGCTATGGCTACACCTTC. Protein product: CASSQVRGRTSYGYTF.

The rearrangement joins TRBV19 to TRBJ1-3, with D unresolved. Looked up from germline, CDR1 is LNHDA and CDR2 is SQIVND (reference sequence). CDR3 length: 15 residues. Between the trimmed V and J ends, which lost 9 bases and 0 bases, there was a span of 15 bases. The CDR3 nucleotides read TGTGCCAGCAATAGGGAGCATTTCTCTGGAAACACCATATATTTT. As protein: CASNREHFSGNTIYF.

The chain joins TRBV4-1 to TRBJ1-2, with 7 bases that match TRBD1. The germline gives CDR1 MGHRA, CDR2 YSYEKL. This CDR3 is built from 14 residues. The V segment lost 4 bases and the J segment 4 bases; nucleotides outside the gene matches: 6. The chain's CDR3 is CASSRIGTAYGYTF. The CDR3 DNA sequence: TGCGCCAGCAGCCGTATCGGGACAGCCTATGGCTACACCTTC.

This clone has just a few counts. The chain carries TRBV20-1 and TRBJ1-4, with TRBD1 matching 8 bases. The CDR3 totals 18 residues. The germline CDR1 and CDR2 sequences are DFQATT and SNEGSKA (reference sequence). V lost 3 bases to trimming and J lost 1 base; unmatched junction nucleotides: 13. This CDR3 is CSASFFGRGRGTNEKLFF. In DNA, the CDR3 is TGCAGTGCTAGTTTTTTCGGCAGGGGGCGAGGAACTAATGAAAAACTGTTTTTT.

The J gene is TRBJ1-1, the V gene TRBV2, with D hard to call. Per germline, CDR1 SNHLY and CDR2 FYNNEI. This CDR3 contains 13 residues. V was clipped by 0 bases and J by 5 bases, with 7 bases between them. CDR3 DNA: TGTGCCAGCAGTGAAGCCTGGAGGACTGAAGCTTTCTTT. Translating gives CASSEAWRTEAFF.

CDR3 loop: CASRADTIYYGYTF. The DNA of the CDR3 is TGTGCCAGCAGGGCGGACACAATCTACTATGGCTACACCTTC. This chain links TRBV2 with TRBJ1-2, with D perhaps TRBD1 (5 bases). This CDR3 spans 14 amino acids. The V end was cut by 6 bases, the J end by 3 bases, with 14 bases between. Germline CDR1 is SNHLY and CDR2 is FYNNEI.

The chain combines TRBV3-1 (or the pseudogene TRBV3-2) with TRBJ1-3; D is ambiguous. Germline values: CDR1 LGHDT, CDR2 YNNKEL (reference sequence). Trimming pared 4 bases from V and 0 bases from J, leaving 4 bases between. CDR3 length: 13 residues. The CDR3 nucleotides read TGTGCCAGCAGCCTAAACTCTGGAAACACCATATATTTT. Amino acid sequence: CASSLNSGNTIYF.

V usage is TRBV5-1 and J usage is TRBJ2-7, with 10 positions matching TRBD1. V shed 0 bases, J shed 5 bases, and the junction held 5 bases outside the gene matches. Germline V gene data show CDR1 as SGHRS and CDR2 as YFSETQ. The CDR3 loop spans 15 amino acids. CDR3 DNA sequence: TGCGCCAGCAGCTTGGCCAGACAGGGGGCCGACGAGCAGTACTTC. It translates to CASSLARQGADEQYF.

The chain links TRBV27 to TRBJ1-4, with TRBD1 matching 7 bases. The CDR3 sequence is 16 residues long. Germline V gene sequence: CDR1 MNHEY, CDR2 SMNVEV (reference sequence). The ends lost 6 bases at V and 2 bases at J; junction bases unmatched: 9. The CDR3 loop reads CASSSTGVLTNEKLFF. The DNA for the CDR3 is TGTGCCAGCAGCTCAACAGGGGTCCTCACTAATGAAAAACTGTTTTTT.

Note on this clone: The identical CDR3 is also encoded by other nucleotide sequences in the sample. The chain combines TRBV5-1 with TRBJ1-2, with D tentatively TRBD1 (5 bases). This CDR3 is built from 12 residues. Germline lookup yields CDR1 SGHRS and CDR2 YFSETQ. Trimming shortened V by 2 bases and J by 5 bases, and 7 bases separated the two germline ends. In DNA form, the CDR3 reads TGCGCCAGCAGCTTAGACAGTTATGGCTACACCTTC. Protein product: CASSLDSYGYTF.

The rearrangement uses TRBV5-4 and TRBJ1-4, with D perhaps matching TRBD1 (6 bases). This CDR3 is built from 16 residues. Per germline, CDR1 SGHNT and CDR2 YYREEE (reference sequence). The germline V and J ends were trimmed by 4 bases and 2 bases, with 15 bases remaining between them. For the CDR3, the DNA is TGTGCCAGCAGCCGACCGGGGGGCGGTACTAATGAAAAACTGTTTTTT. As protein: CASSRPGGGTNEKLFF.

The V gene is TRBV27, the J gene TRBJ1-3; 8 bases line up with TRBD1. Trimming cost V 4 bases and J 0 bases; bases outside gene matches: 8. The CDR3 totals 17 residues. CDR1 is MNHEY and CDR2 is SMNVEV in the germline V gene (reference sequence). The CDR3 is CASSSGGQVSSGNTIYF. CDR3 sequence (DNA): TGTGCCAGCAGTTCCGGGGGACAGGTTTCCTCTGGAAACACCATATATTTT.

The chain employs TRBV5-1 and TRBJ1-1, with a possible D match to TRBD1 (5 bases). The V end lost 0 bases, the J end lost 1 base, and 10 bases lay between the germline ends. From germline, CDR1 is SGHRS and CDR2 YFSETQ. The CDR3 is made up of 15 amino acids. CDR3 nucleotide sequence: TGCGCCAGCAGCTTGGAGGGCAGGGCGAACACTGAAGCTTTCTTT. Amino acids: CASSLEGRANTEAFF.

By frequency in the sample, this clone is medium-sized. This chain joins TRBV19 and TRBJ1-5; 7 bases are shared with TRBD1. CDR1 is LNHDA, CDR2 SQIVND, per germline (reference sequence). The CDR3 is 16 amino acids. V was pared by 9 bases and J by 4 bases, with 15 bases of the junction left unmatched. The CDR3 sequence is CASLNTDRVLNQPQHF. The CDR3 DNA sequence: TGTGCCAGCTTGAATACCGACAGGGTACTAAATCAGCCCCAGCATTTT.

Of note for this clone: One junction end does not reproduce the germline sequence, and a read error may be involved. The sample contains more than one DNA sequence encoding this CDR3. This chain connects TRBV7-9 to TRBJ2-6; D perhaps matches TRBD1 (5 bases). Germline V gene sequence: CDR1 SEHNR, CDR2 FQNEAQ (reference sequence). The CDR3 loop spans 15 amino acids. The CDR3 sequence: CASSFDRTGANVLTF. Here the CDR3 DNA reads TGTGCCAGCAGCTTCGACAGAACTGGAGCCAACGTCCTGACTTTC. The full variable domain, completed using reference TRBV7-9 and TRBJ2-6, is DTGVSQNPRHKITKRGQNVTFRCDPISEHNRLYWYRQTLGQGPEFLTYFQNEAQLEKSRLLSDRFSAERPKGSFSTLEIQRTEQGDSAMYLCASSFDRTGANVLTFGAGSRLTVL.

The chain is built from TRBV2 and TRBJ2-3; tentatively, D is TRBD2 (6 bases). CDR1 and CDR2 from the germline V gene are SNHLY and FYNNEI. The CDR3 has 14 residues. Trimming stripped 6 bases from V and 2 bases from J, with 12 bases between. This CDR3 is CASRPRDYTDTQYF. The DNA of the CDR3 is TGTGCCAGCAGACCGCGGGATTACACAGATACGCAGTATTTT.

The V gene is TRBV9, the J gene TRBJ1-1; D gene ambiguous. This CDR3 has 14 residues. In germline, CDR1 is SGDLS, CDR2 YYNGEE. V was shortened by 0 bases and J by 1 base, with 7 bases between the two germline ends. DNA for the CDR3: TGTGCCAGCAGCGTAGCAACACCGAACACTGAAGCTTTCTTT. Its translation: CASSVATPNTEAFF.

In its sample, this clone was seen a few times. The chain uses TRBV4-1 and TRBJ1-1, with D unresolved. V lost 4 bases and J 5 bases, leaving 17 bases between the germline ends. The CDR3 is made up of 15 amino acids. Germline CDR1 and CDR2: MGHRA and YSYEKL. In DNA, the CDR3 is TGCGCCAGCAGCCTGGGTGGATTTGGGAGAACTGAAGCTTTCTTT. Its protein product is CASSLGGFGRTEAFF.

CDR3 nucleotides: TGTGCCAGCAGCCCGAGGGGGTACGCGAACACCGGGGAGCTGTTTTTT. This translates into CASSPRGYANTGELFF. The chain employs TRBV9 and TRBJ2-2; D possibly corresponds to TRBD1 (6 bases). Trimming cost V 4 bases and J 0 bases, with 13 bases left between them. This CDR3 has 16 amino acids. Germline loops: CDR1 SGDLS, CDR2 YYNGEE.

The chain joins TRBV6-5 to TRBJ1-5; no clear D gene. Per germline, CDR1 MNHEY and CDR2 SVGAGI. There are 11 residues in the CDR3. The V and J ends lost 5 bases and 9 bases respectively, with 8 bases between them. CDR3 nucleotide sequence: TGTGCCAGCAGTAATAACGGGCCCCAGCATTTT. Translating it yields CASSNNGPQHF.

The chain carries TRBV19 and TRBJ1-3; no reliable D call. This CDR3 is built from 15 residues. V shed 1 base and J shed 0 bases, with 7 bases lying between them. The germline V gene has CDR1 LNHDA and CDR2 SQIVND (reference sequence). CDR3 in DNA: TGTGCCAGTAGTATAGCCGGTGACTCTGGAAACACCATATATTTT. Translating it yields CASSIAGDSGNTIYF.

DNA of the CDR3: TGTGCCACCAGCATACAGGGGAACTATGGCTACACCTTC. Protein sequence: CATSIQGNYGYTF. The gene calls are TRBV15 and TRBJ1-2; the match to TRBD1 covers 7 bases. CDR1 and CDR2 (germline): LNHNV, YYDKDF (reference sequence). The CDR3 has 13 residues. V was pared by 4 bases and J by 2 bases, with 1 base of the junction left unmatched.

The rearrangement uses TRBV6-2 or TRBV6-3 and TRBJ1-2; D is perhaps TRBD1 (6 bases). V dropped 5 bases and J dropped 2 bases, with 12 bases sitting between them. This CDR3 region has 14 residues. CDR1 is MNHEY, CDR2 SVGEGT, per germline. The CDR3 sequence is CASSDPGTNYGYTF. In DNA, the CDR3 is TGTGCCAGCAGTGATCCCGGGACAAACTATGGCTACACCTTC.